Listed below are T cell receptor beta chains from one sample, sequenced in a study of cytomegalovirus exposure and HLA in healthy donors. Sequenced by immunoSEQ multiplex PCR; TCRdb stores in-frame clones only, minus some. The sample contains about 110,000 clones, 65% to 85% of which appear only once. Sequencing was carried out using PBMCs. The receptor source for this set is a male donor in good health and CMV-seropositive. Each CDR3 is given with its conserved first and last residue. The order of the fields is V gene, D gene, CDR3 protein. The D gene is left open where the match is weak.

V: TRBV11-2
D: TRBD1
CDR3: CASSFLTGVTGELFF

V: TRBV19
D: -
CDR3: CASSRTGISYEQYF

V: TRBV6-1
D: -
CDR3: CAVEDTYSYEQYF

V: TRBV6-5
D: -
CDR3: CASSSIRLAKNIQYF

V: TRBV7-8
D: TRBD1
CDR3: CASSRKQTGGAEAFF

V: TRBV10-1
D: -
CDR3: CASSSHEQYF

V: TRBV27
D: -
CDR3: CASSVLPSDGYTF

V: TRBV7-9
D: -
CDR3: CASRSLGGSTGELFF

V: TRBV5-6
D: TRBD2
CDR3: CASSLTSGGSYEQYF

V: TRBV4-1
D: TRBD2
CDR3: CASSQERGTSVNTDTQYF

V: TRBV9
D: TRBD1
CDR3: CASSVGGGTGVNEQFF

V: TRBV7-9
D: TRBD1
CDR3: CASSDGTATLNYGYTF

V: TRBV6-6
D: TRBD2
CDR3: CASSYIVVGTTYEQYF

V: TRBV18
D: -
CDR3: CASKVQETQYF

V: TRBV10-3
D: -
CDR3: CAISAGGGNQPQHF

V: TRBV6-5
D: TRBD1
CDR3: CASSRPGTGTREAFF

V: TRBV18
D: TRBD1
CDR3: CASSPDRANQPQHF

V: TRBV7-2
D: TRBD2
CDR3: CASSPGLAGPAYEQYF

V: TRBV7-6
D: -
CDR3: CASIPFTGGLLNEQYF

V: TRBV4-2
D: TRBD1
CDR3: CASSQRGQGLSDQETQYF

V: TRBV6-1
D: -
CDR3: CASSEPTTGWSQETQYF

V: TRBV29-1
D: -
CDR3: CSVGSGDNSPLHF

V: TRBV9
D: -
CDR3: CASSVDRGGFYNEQFF

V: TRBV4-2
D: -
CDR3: CASSRGPSGGYTF